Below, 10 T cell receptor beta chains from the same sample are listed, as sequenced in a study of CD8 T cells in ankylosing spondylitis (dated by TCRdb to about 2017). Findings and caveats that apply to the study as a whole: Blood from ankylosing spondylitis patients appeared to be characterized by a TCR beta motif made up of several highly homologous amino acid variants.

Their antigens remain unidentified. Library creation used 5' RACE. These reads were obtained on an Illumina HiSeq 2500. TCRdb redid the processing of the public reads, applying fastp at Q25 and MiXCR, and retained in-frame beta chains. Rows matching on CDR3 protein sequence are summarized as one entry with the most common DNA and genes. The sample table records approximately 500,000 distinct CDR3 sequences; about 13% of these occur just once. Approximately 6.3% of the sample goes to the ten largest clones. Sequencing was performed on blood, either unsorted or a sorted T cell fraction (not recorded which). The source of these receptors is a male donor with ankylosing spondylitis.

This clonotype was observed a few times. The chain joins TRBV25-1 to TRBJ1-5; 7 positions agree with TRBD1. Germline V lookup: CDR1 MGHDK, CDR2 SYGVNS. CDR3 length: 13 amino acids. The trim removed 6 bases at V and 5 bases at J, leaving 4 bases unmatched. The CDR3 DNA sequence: TGTGCCAGCAGGGACAGGTCGGATCAGCCCCAGCATTTT. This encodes CASRDRSDQPQHF.

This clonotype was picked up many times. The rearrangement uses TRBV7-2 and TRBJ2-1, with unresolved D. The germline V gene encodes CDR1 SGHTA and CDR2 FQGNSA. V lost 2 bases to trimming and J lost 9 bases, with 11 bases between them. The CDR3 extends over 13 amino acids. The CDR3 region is CASSLSGIGEQFF. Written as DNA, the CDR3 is TGTGCCAGCAGCTTAAGTGGGATCGGTGAGCAGTTCTTC. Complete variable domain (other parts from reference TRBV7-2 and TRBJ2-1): GAGVSQSPSNKVTEKGKDVELRCDPISGHTALYWYRQSLGQGLEFLIYFQGNSAPDKSGLPSDRFSAERTGGSVSTLTIQRTQQEDSAVYLCASSLSGIGEQFFGPGTRLTVL.

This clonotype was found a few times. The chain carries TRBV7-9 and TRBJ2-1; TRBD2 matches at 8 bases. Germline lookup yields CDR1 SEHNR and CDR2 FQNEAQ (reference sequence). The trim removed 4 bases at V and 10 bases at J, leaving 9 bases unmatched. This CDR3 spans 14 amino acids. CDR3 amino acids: CASSSTSGPVEQFF. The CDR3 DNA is TGTGCCAGCAGCTCCACTAGCGGCCCCGTGGAGCAGTTCTTC.

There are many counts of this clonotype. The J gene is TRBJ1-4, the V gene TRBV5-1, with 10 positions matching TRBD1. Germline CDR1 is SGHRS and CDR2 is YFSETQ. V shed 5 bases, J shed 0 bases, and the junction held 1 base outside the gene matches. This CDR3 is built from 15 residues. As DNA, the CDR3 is TGCGCCAGCAGAGGACAGGGGGCAACTAATGAAAAACTGTTTTTT. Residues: CASRGQGATNEKLFF. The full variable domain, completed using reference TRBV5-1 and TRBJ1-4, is KAGVTQTPRYLIKTRGQQVTLSCSPISGHRSVSWYQQTPGQGLQFLFEYFSETQRNKGNFPGRFSGRQFSNSRSEMNVSTLELGDSALYLCASRGQGATNEKLFFGSGTQLSVL.

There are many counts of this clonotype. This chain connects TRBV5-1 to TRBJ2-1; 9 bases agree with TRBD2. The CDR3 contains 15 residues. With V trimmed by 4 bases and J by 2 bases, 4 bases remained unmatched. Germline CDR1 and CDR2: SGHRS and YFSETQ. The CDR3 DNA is TGCGCCAGCAGCATTAGCGGGAGCACCTACAATGAGCAGTTCTTC. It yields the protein CASSISGSTYNEQFF.

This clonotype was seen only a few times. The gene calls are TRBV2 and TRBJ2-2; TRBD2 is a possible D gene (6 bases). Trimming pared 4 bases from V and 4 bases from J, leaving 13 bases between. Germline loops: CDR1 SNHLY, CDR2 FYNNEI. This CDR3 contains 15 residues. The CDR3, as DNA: TGTGCCAGCAGTGGGGACGGGGGAGGCACCGGGGAGCTGTTTTTT. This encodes CASSGDGGGTGELFF.

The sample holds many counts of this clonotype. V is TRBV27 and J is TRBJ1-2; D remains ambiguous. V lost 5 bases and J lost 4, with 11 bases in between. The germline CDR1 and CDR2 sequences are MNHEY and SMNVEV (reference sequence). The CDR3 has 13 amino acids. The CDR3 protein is CASSRERSYGYTF. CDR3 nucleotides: TGTGCCAGCAGTCGGGAGAGGTCCTATGGCTACACCTTC.

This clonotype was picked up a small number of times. The DNA of the CDR3 is TGTGCCAGCAGTTACTCGAGGGAGGCAGATACGCAGTATTTT. As protein: CASSYSREADTQYF. This rearrangement joins TRBV6-5 to TRBJ2-3; perhaps TRBD2 as D (6 bases). Per the germline V gene, CDR1 is MNHEY and CDR2 is SVGAGI. The CDR3 has 14 residues. V dropped 0 bases and J dropped 4 bases, with 8 bases sitting between them.

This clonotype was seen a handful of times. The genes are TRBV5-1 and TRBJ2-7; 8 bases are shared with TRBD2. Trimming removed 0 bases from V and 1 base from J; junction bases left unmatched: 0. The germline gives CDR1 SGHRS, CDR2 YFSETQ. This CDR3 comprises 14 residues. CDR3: CASSLGLASYEQYF. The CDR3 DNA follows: TGCGCCAGCAGCTTGGGACTAGCGTCCTACGAGCAGTACTTC.

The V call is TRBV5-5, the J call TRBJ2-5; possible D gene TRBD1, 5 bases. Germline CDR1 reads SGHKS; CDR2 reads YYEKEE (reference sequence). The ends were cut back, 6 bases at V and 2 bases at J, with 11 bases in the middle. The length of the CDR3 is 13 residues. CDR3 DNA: TGTGCCAGCACCCTGGGGCAGCAAGAGACCCAGTACTTC. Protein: CASTLGQQETQYF. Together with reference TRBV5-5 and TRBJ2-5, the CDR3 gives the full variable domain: DAGVTQSPTHLIKTRGQQVTLRCSPISGHKSVSWYQQVLGQGPQFIFQYYEKEERGRGNFPDRFSARQFPNYSSELNVNALLLGDSALYLCASTLGQQETQYFGPGTRLLVL.